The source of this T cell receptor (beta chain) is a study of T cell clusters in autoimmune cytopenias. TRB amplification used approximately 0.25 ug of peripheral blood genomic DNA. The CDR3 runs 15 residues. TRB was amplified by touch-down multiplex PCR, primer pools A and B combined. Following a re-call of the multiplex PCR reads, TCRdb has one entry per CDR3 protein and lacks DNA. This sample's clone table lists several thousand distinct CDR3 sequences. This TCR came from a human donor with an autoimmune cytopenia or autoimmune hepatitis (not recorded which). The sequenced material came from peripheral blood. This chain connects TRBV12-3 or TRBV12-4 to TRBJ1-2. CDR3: CASSFSNKAPVGYTF.